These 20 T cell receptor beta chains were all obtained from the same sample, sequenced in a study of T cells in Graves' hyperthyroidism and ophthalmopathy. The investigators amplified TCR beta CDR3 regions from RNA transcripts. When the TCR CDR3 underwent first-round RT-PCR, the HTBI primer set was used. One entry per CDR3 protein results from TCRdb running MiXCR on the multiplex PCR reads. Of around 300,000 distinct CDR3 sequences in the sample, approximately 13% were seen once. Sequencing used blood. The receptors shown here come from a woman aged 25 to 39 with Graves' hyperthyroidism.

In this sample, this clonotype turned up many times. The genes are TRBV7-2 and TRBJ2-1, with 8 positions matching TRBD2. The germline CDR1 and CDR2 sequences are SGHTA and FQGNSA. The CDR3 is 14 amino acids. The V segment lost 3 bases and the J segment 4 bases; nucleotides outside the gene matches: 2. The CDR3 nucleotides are TGTGCCAGCAGCTTTTTAGCGGGGTACAATGAGCAGTTCTTC. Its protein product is CASSFLAGYNEQFF.

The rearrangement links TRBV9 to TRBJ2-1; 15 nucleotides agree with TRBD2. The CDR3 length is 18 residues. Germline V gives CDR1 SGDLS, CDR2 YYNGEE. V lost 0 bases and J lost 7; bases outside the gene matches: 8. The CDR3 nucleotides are TGTGCCAGCAGCGTAGTAGGACTAGCGGGAGGGCCGGGAAATGAGCAGTTCTTC. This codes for CASSVVGLAGGPGNEQFF. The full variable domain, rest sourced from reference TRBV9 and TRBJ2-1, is DSGVTQTPKHLITATGQRVTLRCSPRSGDLSVYWYQQSLDQGLQFLIQYYNGEERAKGNILERFSAQQFPDLHSELNLSSLELGDSALYFCASSVVGLAGGPGNEQFFGPGTRLTVL.

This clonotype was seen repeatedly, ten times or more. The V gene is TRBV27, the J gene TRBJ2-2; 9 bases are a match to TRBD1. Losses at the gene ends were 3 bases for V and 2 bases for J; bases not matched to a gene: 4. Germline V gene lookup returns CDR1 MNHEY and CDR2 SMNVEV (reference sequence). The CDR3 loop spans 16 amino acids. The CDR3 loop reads CASSFNRGRNTGELFF. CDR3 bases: TGTGCCAGCAGTTTCAACAGGGGGCGAAACACCGGGGAGCTGTTTTTT.

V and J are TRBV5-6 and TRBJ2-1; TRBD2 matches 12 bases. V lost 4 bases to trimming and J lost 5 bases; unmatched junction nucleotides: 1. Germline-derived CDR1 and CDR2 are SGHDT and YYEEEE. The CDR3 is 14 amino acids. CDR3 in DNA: TGTGCCAGCAGCGGACTAGCGGGAAACAATGAGCAGTTCTTC. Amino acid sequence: CASSGLAGNNEQFF.

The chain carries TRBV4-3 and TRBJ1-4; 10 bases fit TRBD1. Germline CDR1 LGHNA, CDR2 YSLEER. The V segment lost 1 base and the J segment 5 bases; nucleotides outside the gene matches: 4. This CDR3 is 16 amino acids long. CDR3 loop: CASSQGLGQGNEKLFF. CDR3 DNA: TGCGCCAGCAGCCAAGGGCTGGGACAGGGGAATGAAAAACTGTTTTTT.

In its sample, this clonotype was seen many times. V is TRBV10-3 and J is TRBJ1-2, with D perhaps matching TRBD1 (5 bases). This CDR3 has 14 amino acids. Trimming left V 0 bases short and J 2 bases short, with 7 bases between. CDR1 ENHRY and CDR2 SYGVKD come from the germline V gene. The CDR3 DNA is TGTGCCATCAGTGAGTCGGGGGGAAACTATGGCTACACCTTC. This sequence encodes CAISESGGNYGYTF.

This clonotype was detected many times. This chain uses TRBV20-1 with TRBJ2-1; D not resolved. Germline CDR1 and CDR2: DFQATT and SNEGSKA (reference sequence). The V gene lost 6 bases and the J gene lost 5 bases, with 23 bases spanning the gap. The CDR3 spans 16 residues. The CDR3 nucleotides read TGCAGTGCGGCTACGGGTGCTAATTTTCCACACAATGAGCAGTTCTTC. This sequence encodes CSAATGANFPHNEQFF.

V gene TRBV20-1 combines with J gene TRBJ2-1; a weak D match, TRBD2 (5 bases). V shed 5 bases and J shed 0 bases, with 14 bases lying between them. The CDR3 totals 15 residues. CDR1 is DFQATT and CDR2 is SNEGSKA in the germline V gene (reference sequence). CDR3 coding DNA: TGCAGTGCTCCCGGACTCTTAAGCTCCTACAATGAGCAGTTCTTC. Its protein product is CSAPGLLSSYNEQFF.

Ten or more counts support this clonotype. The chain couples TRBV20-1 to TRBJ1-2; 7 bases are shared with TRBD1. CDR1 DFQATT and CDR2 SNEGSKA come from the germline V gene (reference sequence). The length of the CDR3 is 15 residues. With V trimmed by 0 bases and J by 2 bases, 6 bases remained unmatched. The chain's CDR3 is CSARDWGRGNYGYTF. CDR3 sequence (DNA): TGCAGTGCTAGAGATTGGGGCAGGGGGAACTATGGCTACACCTTC.

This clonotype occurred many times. CDR3 DNA: TGTGCCAGCAGCGCCTGGGGATCTAACTATGGCTACACCTTC. It is translated as CASSAWGSNYGYTF. The rearrangement uses TRBV28 and TRBJ1-2; D ambiguous. The germline gives CDR1 MDHEN, CDR2 SYDVKM. The CDR3 is 14 residues long. The V and J ends lost 6 bases and 0 bases respectively, with 11 bases between them.

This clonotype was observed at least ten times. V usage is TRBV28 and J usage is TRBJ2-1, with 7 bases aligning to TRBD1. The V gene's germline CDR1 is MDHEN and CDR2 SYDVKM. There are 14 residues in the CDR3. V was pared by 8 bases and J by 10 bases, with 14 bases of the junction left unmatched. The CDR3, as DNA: TGTGCCAGCCGACCGGGACAGTTCGTGTCCGAGCAGTTCTTC. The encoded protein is CASRPGQFVSEQFF.

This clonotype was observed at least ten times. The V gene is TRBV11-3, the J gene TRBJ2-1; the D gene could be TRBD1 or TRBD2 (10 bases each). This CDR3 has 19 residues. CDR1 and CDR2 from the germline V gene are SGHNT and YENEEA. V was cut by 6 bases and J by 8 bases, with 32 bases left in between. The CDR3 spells CASSLPRTGGTSVGDEQFF. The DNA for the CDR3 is TGTGCCAGCAGTTTGCCGAGGACAGGGGGGACTAGCGTGGGAGATGAGCAGTTCTTC.

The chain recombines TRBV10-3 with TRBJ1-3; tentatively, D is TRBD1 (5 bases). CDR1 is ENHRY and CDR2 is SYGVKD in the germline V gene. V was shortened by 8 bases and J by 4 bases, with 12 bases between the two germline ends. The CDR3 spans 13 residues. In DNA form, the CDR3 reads TGTGCCATCCAAGAGGCAGGGGGAAACACCATATATTTT. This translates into CAIQEAGGNTIYF.

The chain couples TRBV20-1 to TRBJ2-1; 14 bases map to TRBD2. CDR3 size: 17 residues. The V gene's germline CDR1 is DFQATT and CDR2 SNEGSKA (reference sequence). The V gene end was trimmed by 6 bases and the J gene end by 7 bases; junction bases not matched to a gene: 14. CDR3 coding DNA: TGCAGTGCCGAGGACCCGGGACTAGCGGGAGTCGGAAATGAGCAGTTCTTC. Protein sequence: CSAEDPGLAGVGNEQFF.

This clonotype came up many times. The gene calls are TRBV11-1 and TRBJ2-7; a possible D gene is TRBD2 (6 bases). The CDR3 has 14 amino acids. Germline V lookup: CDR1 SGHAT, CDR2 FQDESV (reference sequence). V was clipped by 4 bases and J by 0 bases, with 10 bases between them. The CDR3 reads CASSSGGSSYEQYF. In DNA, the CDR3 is TGTGCCAGCAGCTCCGGAGGGAGCTCCTACGAGCAGTACTTC.

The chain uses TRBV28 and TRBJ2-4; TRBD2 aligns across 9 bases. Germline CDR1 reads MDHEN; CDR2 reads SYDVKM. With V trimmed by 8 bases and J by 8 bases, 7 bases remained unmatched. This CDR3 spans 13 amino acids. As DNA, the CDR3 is TGTGCCAGCCTACCAGCGGGGGGCGACATTCAGTACTTC. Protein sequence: CASLPAGGDIQYF.

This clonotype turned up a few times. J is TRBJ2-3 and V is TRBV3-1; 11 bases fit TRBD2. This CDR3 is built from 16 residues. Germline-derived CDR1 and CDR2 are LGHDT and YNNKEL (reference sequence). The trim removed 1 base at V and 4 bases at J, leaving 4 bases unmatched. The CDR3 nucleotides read TGTGCCAGCAGCCAAGGTCTAGCGGGAGGACCAGATACGCAGTATTTT. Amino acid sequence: CASSQGLAGGPDTQYF.

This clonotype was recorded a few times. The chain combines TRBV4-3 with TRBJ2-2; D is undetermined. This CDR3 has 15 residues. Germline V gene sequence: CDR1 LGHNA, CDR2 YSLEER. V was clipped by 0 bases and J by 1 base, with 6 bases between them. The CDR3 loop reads CASSQDPGNTGELFF. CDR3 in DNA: TGCGCCAGCAGCCAAGATCCTGGGAACACCGGGGAGCTGTTTTTT.

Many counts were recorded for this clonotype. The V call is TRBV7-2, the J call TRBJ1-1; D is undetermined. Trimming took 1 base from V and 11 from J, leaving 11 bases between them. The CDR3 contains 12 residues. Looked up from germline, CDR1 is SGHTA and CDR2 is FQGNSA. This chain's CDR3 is CASSLGDILAFF. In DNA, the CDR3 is TGTGCCAGCAGCTTAGGTGACATCTTGGCTTTCTTT.

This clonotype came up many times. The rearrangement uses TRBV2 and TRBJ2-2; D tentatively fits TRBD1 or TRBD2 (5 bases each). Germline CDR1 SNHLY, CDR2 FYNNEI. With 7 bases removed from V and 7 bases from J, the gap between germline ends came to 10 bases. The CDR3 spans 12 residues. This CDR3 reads CASTQGVGELFF. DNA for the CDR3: TGTGCCAGCACCCAGGGAGTCGGGGAGCTGTTTTTT.